This T cell receptor (beta chain) was sequenced in a study of response to subunit inactivated influenza vaccine (dated by TCRdb to 2017 to 2018). In the study overall: Deep quantitative profiling of the T cell receptor repertoire was used in the study to follow responses to a trivalent subunit inactivated influenza vaccine.

The full study reports these points: According to the authors, only a limited number of new T cells may be recruited by each seasonal influenza vaccination.

From a lookup of the germline V gene, CDR1 and CDR2 are SQVTM and ANQGSEA. Between the V and J ends, shortened by 6 bases and 4 bases respectively, the junction contains 15 bases. The CDR3 goes from the cysteine to the phenylalanine over 13 residues. The DNA shown is the 39-base CDR3, in frame from base 1. Library preparation was by RT-PCR. Instrument on record: Illumina HiSeq 2500. The raw public data were reprocessed by TCRdb itself: fastp quality trimming at Q25, MiXCR clonotype calling, in-frame beta chains only. Records with the same CDR3 protein are collapsed into one entry carrying the most frequent genes and DNA. For this sample the table gives 250,000 to 350,000 distinct CDR3 sequences, of which around 22% were detected only once. The ten largest clones add up to about a tenth of the sample. The sample holds many counts of this clonotype. Its specific antigen is unknown. No qualities accompany the bases; no much larger clone lies one base away.

The sequence is built from TRBV29-1 and TRBJ1-2; confidence is insufficient to name the D gene. The sequence was collected from a man aged 45 to 75 who received an inactivated influenza vaccine. Donor details come from another sample of the same person, matched by shared clones. The sequencing here drew on PBMCs from blood, taken less than 22 months after vaccination. This receptor carries the CDR3 CSVTGEVLYGYTF. DNA sequence: TGCAGCGTCACCGGAGAAGTCCTCTATGGCTACACCTTC.